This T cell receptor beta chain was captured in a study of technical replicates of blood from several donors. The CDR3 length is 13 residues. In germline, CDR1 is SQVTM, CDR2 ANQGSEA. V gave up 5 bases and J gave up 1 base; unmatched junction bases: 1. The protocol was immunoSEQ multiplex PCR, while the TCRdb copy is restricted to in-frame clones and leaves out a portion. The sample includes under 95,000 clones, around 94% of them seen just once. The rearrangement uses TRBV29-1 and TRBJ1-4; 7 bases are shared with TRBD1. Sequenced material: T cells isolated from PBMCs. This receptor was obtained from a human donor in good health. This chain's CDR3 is CSVTGVTNEKLFF. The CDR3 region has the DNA TGCAGCGTTACAGGGGTAACTAATGAAAAACTGTTTTTT. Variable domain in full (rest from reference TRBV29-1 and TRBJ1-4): SAVISQKPSRDICQRGTSLTIQCQVDSQVTMMFWYRQQPGQSLTLIATANQGSEATYESGFVIDKFPISRPNLTFSTLTVSNMSPEDSSIYLCSVTGVTNEKLFFGSGTQLSVL.